The rows below give T cell receptor beta chains drawn from one sample of a study of shared clonotypes between healthy human individuals. Clones were read by immunoSEQ multiplex PCR, and TCRdb kept only the in-frame ones, dropping some. Of more than 1 million clones in the sample, around three quarters were seen once. Sequenced input: memory CD4+ T cells from PBMCs. The receptors were gathered from a man aged 18-30 years in good health. Some clones in this sample may be carry-over from other donors' samples. Each CDR3 is given without its conserved first and last residue. D genes are given only for firm matches.

V	J	length	D	CDR3
TRBV9	TRBJ2-5	13	TRBD1	ASSVTGTVQETQY
TRBV10-3	TRBJ2-1	12	NA	AISESTDYNEQF
TRBV7-3	TRBJ2-2	13	TRBD1	ASSSKGAHTGELF
TRBV2	TRBJ1-5	13	TRBD1	ASSWDSNSNQPQH
TRBV10-3	TRBJ1-2	14	TRBD1	AISETRQGTNYGYT
TRBV18	TRBJ2-5	11	NA	ASSPVPWETQY
TRBV5-1	TRBJ2-7	11	TRBD1	ASSWDSTGEQY
TRBV30	TRBJ1-1	12	NA	AWSVRVSNTEAF
TRBV6-5	TRBJ2-1	9	NA	ASEENGEQF
TRBV7-8	TRBJ2-1	13	TRBD2	ASSSQGLADNEQF
TRBV5-1	TRBJ2-2	13	TRBD2	ASSGLAGSTGELF
TRBV28	TRBJ1-2	10	NA	ASTQRGNGYT
TRBV7-3	TRBJ2-1	14	TRBD1	ASSLNFGTGANEQF
TRBV5-1	TRBJ2-3	13	NA	ASSRGTDPTDTQY
TRBV30	TRBJ2-7	11	NA	AWSPRMGSEQY
TRBV7-7	TRBJ1-3	11	NA	ASSDSSGNTIY
TRBV9	TRBJ2-1	14	TRBD2	ASSPGGTSSYNEQF
TRBV28	TRBJ2-7	13	TRBD1	ASSSPRQGEDEQY
TRBV6-1	TRBJ1-4	12	NA	ASSTGTIKEKLF
TRBV14	TRBJ2-7	13	NA	ASSQGWSGSYEQY
TRBV5-6	TRBJ1-5	12	NA	ASSLRSGSQPQH
TRBV29-1	TRBJ2-1	14	TRBD1	SVDPGQGSPYNEQF
TRBV2	TRBJ2-1	10	TRBD2	ASRGEGNEQF
TRBV4-1	TRBJ2-2	12	TRBD1	ASSRQGETGELF
TRBV5-5	TRBJ2-3	12	NA	ASSLEQGEDTQY
TRBV5-8	TRBJ1-5	16	TRBD1	ASSLGGASPRQGLPQH
TRBV27	TRBJ2-6	13	NA	ASSFLASGANVLT
TRBV19	TRBJ1-5	12	NA	ASQWRAGNQPQH
TRBV6-6	TRBJ1-1	13	TRBD1	ASSTRGQGNTEAF
TRBV19	TRBJ2-3	13	NA	ASSLVTISGHTQY
TRBV28	TRBJ2-7	10	NA	ASSSPGFEQY
TRBV9	TRBJ2-3	11	NA	ASSELSTDTQY